In its sample, the clone carrying this T cell receptor (beta chain) was seen many times. Its antigen is undetermined. The data originate from a study of post-analysis software for immune sequencing data. Study-wide results and caveats: There were five TRBV segments more frequent in patients than controls, and TRBV5-6, TRBV5-1 and TRBV20-1 were among them.

The CDR3 extends over 13 amino acids. Per germline, CDR1 DFQATT and CDR2 SNEGSKA (reference sequence). V trimming: 5 bases; J trimming: 3 bases; junction bases outside the gene matches: 5. TCR beta cDNA libraries included unique molecular identifiers. TCRdb analysed the PCR reads with MiXCR anew, one entry per CDR3 protein. The table includes over 700,000 distinct CDR3 sequences, 25% to 30% detected once. This sequence joins TRBV20-1 and TRBJ2-7, with 9 bases fitting TRBD2. The material sequenced was blood. The receptor comes from a girl aged 5-17 years with multiple sclerosis. The CDR3, as DNA: TGCAGTGCTCGGGGACTAGCTGGCTACGAGCAGTACTTC. As protein: CSARGLAGYEQYF.